This T cell receptor (beta chain) was obtained from a study of technical replicates of blood from a few donors. Profiling relied on immunoSEQ multiplex PCR, and the TCRdb table lists in-frame clones only, not all of them. The sample shows tens of thousands of clones, 93% of them seen only once. The CDR3 covers 13 residues. Per germline, CDR1 SGHAT and CDR2 FQDESV (reference sequence). V dropped 1 base and J dropped 6 bases, with 6 bases sitting between them. The origin of this receptor is a human donor in good health. Input material: T cells isolated from PBMCs. The J gene is TRBJ2-2, the V gene TRBV11-1, with D perhaps TRBD2 (5 bases). The CDR3 sequence is CASSLVGAGELFF. The CDR3 bases are TGTGCCAGCAGCTTAGTGGGAGCCGGGGAGCTGTTTTTT. Complete variable domain (other parts from reference TRBV11-1 and TRBJ2-2): EAEVAQSPRYKITEKSQAVAFWCDPISGHATLYWYRQILGQGPELLVQFQDESVVDDSQLPKDRFSAERLKGVDSTLKIQPAELGDSAMYLCASSLVGAGELFFGEGSRLTVL.